Listed here is a single T cell receptor (beta chain). The sample belongs to a study of CD8+ T cells in alopecia areata. Using a FACSAria, the CD4+ and CD8+ T cells were sorted from the PBMCs. The CDR3 length is 17 residues. Trimming took 0 bases from V and 5 from J; bases not matched to a gene: 8. The germline CDR1 and CDR2 sequences are SGDLS and YYNGEE. RNA, once extracted, was reverse transcribed into cDNA for use as the sequencing template. TCRdb's copy holds only in-frame clones and misses some; the assay was immunoSEQ multiplex PCR. The sample holds around 140,000 clones; approximately 49% are singletons and the top ten take 0.8% to 1%.

The V gene is TRBV9, the J gene TRBJ2-1; 10 bases align to TRBD2. The clonotype comes from a human donor with alopecia areata. The material was CD4+ T cells sorted from blood, obtained at week 0. The CDR3 DNA reads as TGTGCCAGCAGCGTAGACCAGGGACTAGCGAGAGACAATGAGCAGTTCTTC. As protein: CASSVDQGLARDNEQFF.